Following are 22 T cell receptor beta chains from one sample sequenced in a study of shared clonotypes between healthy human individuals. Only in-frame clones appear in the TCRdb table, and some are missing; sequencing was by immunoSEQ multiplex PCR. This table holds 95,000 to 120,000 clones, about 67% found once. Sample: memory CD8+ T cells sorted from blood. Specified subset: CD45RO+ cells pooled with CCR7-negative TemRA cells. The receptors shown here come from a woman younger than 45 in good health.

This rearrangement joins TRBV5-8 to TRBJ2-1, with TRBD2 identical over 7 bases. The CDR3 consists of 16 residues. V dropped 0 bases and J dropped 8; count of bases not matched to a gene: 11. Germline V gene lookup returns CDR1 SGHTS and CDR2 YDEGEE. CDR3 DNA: TGTGCCAGCAGCTTGGGGCTCAGCGGGATAAGCCATGAGCAGTTCTTC. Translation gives CASSLGLSGISHEQFF.

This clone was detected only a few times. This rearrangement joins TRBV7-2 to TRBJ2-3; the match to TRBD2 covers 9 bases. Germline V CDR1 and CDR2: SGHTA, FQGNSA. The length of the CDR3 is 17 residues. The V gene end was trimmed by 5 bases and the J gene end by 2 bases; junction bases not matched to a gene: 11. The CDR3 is CASSALTSGPHTDTQYF. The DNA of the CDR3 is TGTGCCAGCAGCGCTCTGACTAGCGGACCTCACACAGATACGCAGTATTTT.

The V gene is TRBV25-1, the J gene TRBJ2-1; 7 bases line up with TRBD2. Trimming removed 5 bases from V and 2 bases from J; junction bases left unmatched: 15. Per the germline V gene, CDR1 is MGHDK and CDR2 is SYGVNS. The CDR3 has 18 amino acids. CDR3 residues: CASSRASGPRDPYNEQFF. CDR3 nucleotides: TGTGCCAGCAGTCGGGCTAGCGGCCCAAGGGACCCCTACAATGAGCAGTTCTTC.

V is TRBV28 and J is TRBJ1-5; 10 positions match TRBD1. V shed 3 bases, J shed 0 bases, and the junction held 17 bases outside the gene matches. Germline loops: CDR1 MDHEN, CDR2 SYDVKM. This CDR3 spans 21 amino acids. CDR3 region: CASSFLGQGVGFGDSNQPQHF. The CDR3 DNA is TGTGCCAGCAGTTTTCTAGGACAGGGGGTAGGCTTTGGGGATAGCAATCAGCCCCAGCATTTT.

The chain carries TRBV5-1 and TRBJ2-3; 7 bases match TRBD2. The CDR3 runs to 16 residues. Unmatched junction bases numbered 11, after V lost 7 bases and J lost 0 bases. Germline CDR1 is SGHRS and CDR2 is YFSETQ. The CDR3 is CASGSSGEPSTDTQYF. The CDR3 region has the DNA TGCGCCAGCGGATCTAGCGGAGAGCCTAGCACAGATACGCAGTATTTT.

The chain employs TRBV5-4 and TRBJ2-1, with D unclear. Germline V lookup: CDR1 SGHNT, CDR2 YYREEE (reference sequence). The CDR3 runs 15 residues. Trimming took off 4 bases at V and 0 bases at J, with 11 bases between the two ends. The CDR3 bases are TGTGCCAGCAGCCAATTGGCCTACTCCTACAATGAGCAGTTCTTC. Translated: CASSQLAYSYNEQFF.

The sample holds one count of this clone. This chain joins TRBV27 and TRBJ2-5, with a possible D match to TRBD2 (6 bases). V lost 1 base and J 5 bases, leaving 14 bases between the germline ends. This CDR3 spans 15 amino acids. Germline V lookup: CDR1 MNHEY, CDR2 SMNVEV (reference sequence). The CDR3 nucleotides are TGTGCCAGCAGTTTATATAGCGGACACGGGGAGACCCAGTACTTC. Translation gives CASSLYSGHGETQYF.

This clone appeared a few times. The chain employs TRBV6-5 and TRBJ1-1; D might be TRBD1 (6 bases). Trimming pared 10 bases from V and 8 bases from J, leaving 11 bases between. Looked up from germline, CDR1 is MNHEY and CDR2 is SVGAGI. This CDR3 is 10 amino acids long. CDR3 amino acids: CATNRVEAFF. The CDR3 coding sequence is TGTGCCACCAACAGGGTGGAAGCTTTCTTT.

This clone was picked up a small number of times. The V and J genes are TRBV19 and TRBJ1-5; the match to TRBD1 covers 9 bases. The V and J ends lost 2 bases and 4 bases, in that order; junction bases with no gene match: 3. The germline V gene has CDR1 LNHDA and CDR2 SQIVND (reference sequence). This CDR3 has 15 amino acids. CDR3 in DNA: TGTGCCAGTAGTATATGGGGGACAGGGAATCAGCCCCAGCATTTT. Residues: CASSIWGTGNQPQHF.

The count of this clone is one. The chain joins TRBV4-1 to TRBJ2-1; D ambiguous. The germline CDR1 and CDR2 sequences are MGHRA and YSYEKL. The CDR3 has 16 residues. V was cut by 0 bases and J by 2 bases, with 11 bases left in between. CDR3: CASSQDRSSAYNEQFF. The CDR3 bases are TGCGCCAGCAGCCAAGATCGGTCTAGTGCCTACAATGAGCAGTTCTTC.

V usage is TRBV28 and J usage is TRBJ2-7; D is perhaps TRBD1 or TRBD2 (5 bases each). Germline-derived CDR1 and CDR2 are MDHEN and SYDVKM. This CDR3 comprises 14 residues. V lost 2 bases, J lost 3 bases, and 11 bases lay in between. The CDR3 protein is CASSLPGLRYEQYF. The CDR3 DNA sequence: TGTGCCAGCAGTTTACCGGGGCTGCGCTACGAGCAGTACTTC.

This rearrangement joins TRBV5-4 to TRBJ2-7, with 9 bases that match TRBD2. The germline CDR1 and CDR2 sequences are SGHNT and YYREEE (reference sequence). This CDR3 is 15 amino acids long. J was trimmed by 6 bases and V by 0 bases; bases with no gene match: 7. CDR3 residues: CASSLVRAGGGEQYF. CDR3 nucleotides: TGTGCCAGCAGCTTGGTAAGAGCGGGAGGAGGCGAGCAGTACTTC.

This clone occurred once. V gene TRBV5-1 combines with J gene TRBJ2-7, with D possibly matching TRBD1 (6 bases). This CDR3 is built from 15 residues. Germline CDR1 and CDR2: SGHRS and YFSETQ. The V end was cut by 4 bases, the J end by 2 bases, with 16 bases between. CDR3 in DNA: TGCGCCAGCAGCCCTGGAAGGACAGCGACCTACGAGCAGTACTTC. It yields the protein CASSPGRTATYEQYF.

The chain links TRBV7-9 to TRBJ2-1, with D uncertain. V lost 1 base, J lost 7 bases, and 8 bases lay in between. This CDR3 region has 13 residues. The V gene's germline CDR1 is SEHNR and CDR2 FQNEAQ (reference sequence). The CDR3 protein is CASSLVGLNEQFF. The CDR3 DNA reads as TGTGCCAGCAGCTTAGTTGGTCTTAATGAGCAGTTCTTC.

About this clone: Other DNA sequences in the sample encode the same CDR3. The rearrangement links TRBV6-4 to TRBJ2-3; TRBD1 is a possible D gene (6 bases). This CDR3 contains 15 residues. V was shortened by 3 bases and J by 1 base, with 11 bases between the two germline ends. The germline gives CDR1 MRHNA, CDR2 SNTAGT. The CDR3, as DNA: TGTGCCAGCAGTGAAGAAGCAGGGGGCACAGATACGCAGTATTTT. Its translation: CASSEEAGGTDTQYF.

The chain's CDR3 is CASSDSREGADTQYF. CDR3 coding DNA: TGTGCCAGCAGTGACTCGAGGGAGGGGGCAGATACGCAGTATTTT. The chain couples TRBV6-4 to TRBJ2-3; D perhaps matches TRBD2 (7 bases). The length of the CDR3 is 15 residues. The germline V gene has CDR1 MRHNA and CDR2 SNTAGT. V was pared by 0 bases and J by 4 bases, with 11 bases between.

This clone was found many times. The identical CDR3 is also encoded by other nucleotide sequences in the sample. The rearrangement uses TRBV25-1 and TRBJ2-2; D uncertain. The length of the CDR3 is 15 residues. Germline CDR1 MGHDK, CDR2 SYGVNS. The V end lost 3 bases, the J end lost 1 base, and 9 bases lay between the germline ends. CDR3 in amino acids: CASSDRSENTGELFF. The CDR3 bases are TGTGCCAGCAGTGACCGGTCAGAGAACACCGGGGAGCTGTTTTTT.

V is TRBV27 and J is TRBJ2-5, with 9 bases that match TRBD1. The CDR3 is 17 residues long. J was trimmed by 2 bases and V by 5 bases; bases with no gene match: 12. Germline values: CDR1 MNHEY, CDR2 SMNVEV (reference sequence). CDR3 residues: CASSPAYGQGPQETQYF. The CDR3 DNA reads TGTGCCAGCAGTCCTGCCTACGGACAGGGGCCTCAAGAGACCCAGTACTTC.

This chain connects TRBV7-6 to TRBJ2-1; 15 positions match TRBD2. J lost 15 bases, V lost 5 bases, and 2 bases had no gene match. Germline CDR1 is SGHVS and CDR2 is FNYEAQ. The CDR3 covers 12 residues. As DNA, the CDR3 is TGTGCCAGCAGCGGGACTAGCGGGAGGCCGTTCTTC. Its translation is CASSGTSGRPFF. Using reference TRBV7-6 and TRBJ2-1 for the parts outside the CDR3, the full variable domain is GAGVSQSPRYKVTKRGQDVALRCDPISGHVSLYWYRQALGQGPEFLTYFNYEAQQDKSGLPNDRFSAERPEGSISTLTIQRTEQRDSAMYRCASSGTSGRPFFGPGTRLTVL.

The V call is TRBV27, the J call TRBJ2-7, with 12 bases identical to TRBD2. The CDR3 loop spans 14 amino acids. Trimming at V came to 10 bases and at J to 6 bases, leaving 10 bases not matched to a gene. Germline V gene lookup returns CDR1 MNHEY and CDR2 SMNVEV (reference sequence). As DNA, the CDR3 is TGTGCCACCCGGCTGGGACTAGCGGGTCGCGAGCAGTACTTC. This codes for CATRLGLAGREQYF.

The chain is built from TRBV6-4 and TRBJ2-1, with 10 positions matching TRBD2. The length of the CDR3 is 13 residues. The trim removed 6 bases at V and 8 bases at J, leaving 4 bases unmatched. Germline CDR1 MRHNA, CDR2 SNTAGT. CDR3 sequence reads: CASRGGTSDEQFF. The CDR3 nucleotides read TGTGCCAGCAGAGGGGGGACTAGCGATGAGCAGTTCTTC.

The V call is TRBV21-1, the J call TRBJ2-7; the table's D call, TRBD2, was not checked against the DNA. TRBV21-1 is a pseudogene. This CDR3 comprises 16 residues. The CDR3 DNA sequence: TGTGCCAGCAGCGTACAACATAGGGAGGACGCTTACGAGCAGTACTTC. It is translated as CASSVQHREDAYEQYF.